The rows below give T cell receptor beta chains drawn from one sample of a study of OX40 agonist ivuxolimab in advanced cancers. TCRdb's table, derived via immunoSEQ multiplex PCR, lists solely in-frame clones and lacks some. The sample has 70,000 or so clones; around 88% are singletons. The source material was CD4+ or CD8+ T cells sorted from blood, sampled in a trial of the OX40 agonist ivuxolimab. These TCRs come from an adult with an advanced solid tumor such as melanoma, head and neck, liver or kidney cancer. CDR3s include the opening cysteine and the closing phenylalanine or tryptophan. The D gene is left open where the match is weak. Clone size, where shown, is once, few, many, or a class for clones that have expanded.

clone size: -
V gene: TRBV7-2
D gene: -
J gene: TRBJ2-5
CDR3 protein: CASSSAGRKETQYF
CDR3 DNA: TGTGCCAGCAGCTCTGCAGGGCGGAAAGAGACCCAGTACTTC

clone size: -
V gene: TRBV5-6
D gene: -
J gene: TRBJ2-7
CDR3 protein: CASSLVENRDEQYF
CDR3 DNA: TGTGCCAGCAGCTTGGTAGAAAACAGGGACGAGCAGTACTTC

clone size: -
V gene: TRBV4-3
D gene: -
J gene: TRBJ2-7
CDR3 protein: CASSQHQGSYEQYF
CDR3 DNA: TGCGCCAGCAGCCAGCATCAGGGGTCCTACGAGCAGTACTTC

clone size: -
V gene: TRBV19
D gene: TRBD1
J gene: TRBJ2-7
CDR3 protein: CASSIWGQGTYEQYF
CDR3 DNA: TGTGCCAGTAGTATATGGGGACAGGGGACCTACGAGCAGTACTTC

clone size: -
V gene: TRBV6-1
D gene: TRBD2
J gene: TRBJ2-7
CDR3 protein: CASSVRSGVHYEQYF
CDR3 DNA: TGTGCCAGCAGTGTTCGTAGCGGGGTACACTACGAGCAGTACTTC

clone size: -
V gene: TRBV11-2
D gene: TRBD1
J gene: TRBJ1-1
CDR3 protein: CASSSLRDRADTEAFF
CDR3 DNA: TGTGCCAGCAGCTCCCTCCGGGACAGGGCGGACACTGAAGCTTTCTTT

clone size: -
V gene: TRBV30
D gene: -
J gene: TRBJ1-3
CDR3 protein: CAWSVHRGSGNTIYF
CDR3 DNA: TGTGCCTGGAGTGTACACCGGGGTTCTGGAAACACCATATATTTT

clone size: -
V gene: TRBV7-3
D gene: -
J gene: TRBJ2-3
CDR3 protein: CASSLTAPGGGTDTQYF
CDR3 DNA: TGTGCCAGCAGCTTAACCGCGCCGGGGGGCGGCACAGATACGCAGTATTTT

clone size: -
V gene: TRBV6-5
D gene: TRBD2
J gene: TRBJ2-7
CDR3 protein: CASSYDSGRAYEQYF
CDR3 DNA: TGTGCCAGCAGTTACGATAGCGGGAGGGCCTACGAGCAGTACTTC

clone size: once
V gene: TRBV19
D gene: -
J gene: TRBJ1-1
CDR3 protein: CASSLSGMGTEAFF
CDR3 DNA: TGTGCCAGTAGTCTCTCGGGTATGGGCACTGAAGCTTTCTTT

clone size: -
V gene: TRBV7-2
D gene: -
J gene: TRBJ2-7
CDR3 protein: CASSFPDTDYEQYF
CDR3 DNA: TGTGCCAGCAGCTTCCCGGACACTGATTACGAGCAGTACTTC

clone size: once
V gene: TRBV6-6
D gene: -
J gene: TRBJ1-2
CDR3 protein: CASNEDVYGYTF
CDR3 DNA: TGTGCCAGCAACGAGGACGTTTATGGCTACACCTTC

clone size: -
V gene: TRBV15
D gene: -
J gene: TRBJ2-3
CDR3 protein: CATSRAAFPTDTQYF
CDR3 DNA: TGTGCCACCAGCAGAGCTGCCTTCCCCACAGATACGCAGTATTTT

clone size: -
V gene: TRBV7-2
D gene: TRBD1
J gene: TRBJ1-1
CDR3 protein: CASSVQGAKNTEAFF
CDR3 DNA: TGTGCCAGCAGTGTACAGGGGGCCAAGAACACTGAAGCTTTCTTT

clone size: -
V gene: TRBV7-3
D gene: -
J gene: TRBJ2-2
CDR3 protein: CASQLLGGELFF
CDR3 DNA: TGTGCCAGCCAACTACTTGGCGGGGAGCTGTTTTTT

clone size: medium-sized
V gene: TRBV19
D gene: TRBD1
J gene: TRBJ2-2
CDR3 protein: CATRTGNTGELFF
CDR3 DNA: TGTGCCACCCGGACAGGGAACACCGGGGAGCTGTTTTTT

clone size: few
V gene: TRBV6-5
D gene: -
J gene: TRBJ1-1
CDR3 protein: CASSDLRGNTEAFF
CDR3 DNA: TGTGCCAGCAGTGACCTCAGGGGAAACACTGAAGCTTTCTTT

clone size: -
V gene: TRBV25-1
D gene: -
J gene: TRBJ2-3
CDR3 protein: CASSWHRSTDTQYF
CDR3 DNA: TGTGCCAGCAGCTGGCATAGGAGCACAGATACGCAGTATTTT

clone size: -
V gene: TRBV9
D gene: -
J gene: TRBJ1-2
CDR3 protein: CASSVDGNNYGYTF
CDR3 DNA: TGTGCCAGCAGCGTAGACGGCAATAACTATGGCTACACCTTC

clone size: -
V gene: TRBV10-3
D gene: -
J gene: TRBJ2-7
CDR3 protein: CAIRDHRVYEQYF
CDR3 DNA: TGTGCCATCAGGGACCACAGGGTCTACGAGCAGTACTTC